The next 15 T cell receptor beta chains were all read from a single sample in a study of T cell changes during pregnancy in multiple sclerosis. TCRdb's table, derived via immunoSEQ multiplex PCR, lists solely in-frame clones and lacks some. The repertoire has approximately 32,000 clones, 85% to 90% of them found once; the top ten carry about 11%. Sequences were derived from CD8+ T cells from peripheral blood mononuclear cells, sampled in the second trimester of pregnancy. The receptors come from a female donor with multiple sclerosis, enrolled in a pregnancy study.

DNA of the CDR3: TGTGCCAGCAGTTTGGGACAGGGTAGCTACACCTTC. Translating it yields CASSLGQGSYTF. The chain has TRBV27 and TRBJ1-2; 9 bases match TRBD1. Germline V gene data show CDR1 as MNHEY and CDR2 as SMNVEV (reference sequence). The CDR3 totals 12 residues. Trimming took 3 bases from V and 9 from J; bases not matched to a gene: 2.

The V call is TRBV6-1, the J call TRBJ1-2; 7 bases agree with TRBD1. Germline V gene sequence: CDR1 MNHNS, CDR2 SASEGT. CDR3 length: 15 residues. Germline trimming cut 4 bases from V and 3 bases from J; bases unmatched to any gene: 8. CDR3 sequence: CASSAPHRGDYGYTF. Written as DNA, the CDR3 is TGTGCCAGCAGTGCCCCCCACAGGGGCGACTATGGCTACACCTTC.

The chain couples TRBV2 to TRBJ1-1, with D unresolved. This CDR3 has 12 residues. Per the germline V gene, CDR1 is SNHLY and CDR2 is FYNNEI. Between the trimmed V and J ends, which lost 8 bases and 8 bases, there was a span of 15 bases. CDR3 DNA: TGTGCCAGCGGGCCCGAAGATCAGGAAGCTTTCTTT. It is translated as CASGPEDQEAFF.

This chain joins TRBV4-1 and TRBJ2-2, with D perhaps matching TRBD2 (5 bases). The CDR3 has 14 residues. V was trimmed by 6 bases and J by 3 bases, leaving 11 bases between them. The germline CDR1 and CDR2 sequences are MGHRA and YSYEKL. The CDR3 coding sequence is TGCGCCAGCAGAGAGGGATTCGACACCGGGGAGCTGTTTTTT. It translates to CASREGFDTGELFF.

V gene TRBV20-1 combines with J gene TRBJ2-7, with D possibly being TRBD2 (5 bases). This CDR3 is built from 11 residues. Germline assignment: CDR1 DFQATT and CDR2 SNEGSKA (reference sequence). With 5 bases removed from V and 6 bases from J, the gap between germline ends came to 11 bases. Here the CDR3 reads CSAEDSGEQYF. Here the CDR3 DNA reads TGCAGTGCTGAGGACTCTGGCGAGCAGTACTTC.

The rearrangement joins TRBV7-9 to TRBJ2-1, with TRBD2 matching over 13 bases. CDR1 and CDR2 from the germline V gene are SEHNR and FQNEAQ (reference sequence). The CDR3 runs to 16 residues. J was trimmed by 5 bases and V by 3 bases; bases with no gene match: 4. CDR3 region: CASSFPTSGGDNEQFF. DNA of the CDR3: TGTGCCAGCAGCTTCCCCACTAGCGGGGGGGACAATGAGCAGTTCTTC.

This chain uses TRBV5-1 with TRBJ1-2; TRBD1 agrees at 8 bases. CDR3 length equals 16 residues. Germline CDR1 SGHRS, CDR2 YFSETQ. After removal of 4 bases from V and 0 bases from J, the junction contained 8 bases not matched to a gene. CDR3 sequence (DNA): TGCGCCAGCAGCCCGGGACAGGCGAAAGCTAACTATGGCTACACCTTC. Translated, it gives CASSPGQAKANYGYTF.

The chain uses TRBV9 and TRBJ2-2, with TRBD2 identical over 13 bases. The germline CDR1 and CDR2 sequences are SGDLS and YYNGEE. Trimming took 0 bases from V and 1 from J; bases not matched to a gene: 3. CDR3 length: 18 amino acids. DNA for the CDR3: TGTGCCAGCAGCGTAGCACTAGCGGGAGGGCAGAACACCGGGGAGCTGTTTTTT. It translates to CASSVALAGGQNTGELFF.

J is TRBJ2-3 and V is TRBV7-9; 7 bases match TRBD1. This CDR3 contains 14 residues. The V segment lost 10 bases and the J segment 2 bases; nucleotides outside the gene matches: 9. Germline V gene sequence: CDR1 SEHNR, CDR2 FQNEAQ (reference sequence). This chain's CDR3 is CATGTESYTDTQYF. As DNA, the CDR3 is TGTGCCACCGGGACAGAATCTTACACAGATACGCAGTATTTT.

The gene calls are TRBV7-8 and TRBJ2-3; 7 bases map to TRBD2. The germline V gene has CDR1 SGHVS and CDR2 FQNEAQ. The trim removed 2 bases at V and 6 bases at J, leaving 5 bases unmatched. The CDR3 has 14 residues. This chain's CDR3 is CASSLWGRADTQYF. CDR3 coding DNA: TGTGCCAGCAGCTTATGGGGGAGGGCCGATACGCAGTATTTT.

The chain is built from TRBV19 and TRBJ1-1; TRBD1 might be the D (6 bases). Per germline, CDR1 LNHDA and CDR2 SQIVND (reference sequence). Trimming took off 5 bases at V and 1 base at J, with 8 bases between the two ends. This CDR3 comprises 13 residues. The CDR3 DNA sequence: TGTGCCAGTAGTCGGGGGGCGAACACTGAAGCTTTCTTT. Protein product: CASSRGANTEAFF.

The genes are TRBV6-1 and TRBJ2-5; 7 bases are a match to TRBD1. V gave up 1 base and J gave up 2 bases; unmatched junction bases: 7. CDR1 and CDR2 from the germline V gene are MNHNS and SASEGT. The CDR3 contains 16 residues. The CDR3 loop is CASSEGDSTFQETQYF. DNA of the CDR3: TGTGCCAGCAGTGAAGGGGACAGCACCTTTCAAGAGACCCAGTACTTC.

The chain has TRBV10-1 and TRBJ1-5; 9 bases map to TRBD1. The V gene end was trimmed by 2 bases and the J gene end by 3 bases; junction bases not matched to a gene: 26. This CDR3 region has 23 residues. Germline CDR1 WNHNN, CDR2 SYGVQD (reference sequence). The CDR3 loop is CASSEKGRWGTGSGRGHNQPQHF. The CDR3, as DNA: TGCGCCAGCAGTGAGAAAGGGAGGTGGGGGACAGGGTCCGGGAGGGGGCACAATCAGCCCCAGCATTTT.

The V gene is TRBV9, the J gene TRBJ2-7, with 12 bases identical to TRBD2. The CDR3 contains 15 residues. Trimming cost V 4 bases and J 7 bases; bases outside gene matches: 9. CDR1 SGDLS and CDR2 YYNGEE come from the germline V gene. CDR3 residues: CASSPGLAGSWEQYF. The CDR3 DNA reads TGTGCCAGCAGCCCCGGACTAGCGGGATCGTGGGAGCAGTACTTC.

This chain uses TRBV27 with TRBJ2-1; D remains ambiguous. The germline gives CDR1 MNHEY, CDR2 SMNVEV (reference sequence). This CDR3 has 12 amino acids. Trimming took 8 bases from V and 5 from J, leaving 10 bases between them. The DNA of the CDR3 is TGTGCCAGCCTGGGCATGGACAATGAGCAGTTCTTC. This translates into CASLGMDNEQFF.